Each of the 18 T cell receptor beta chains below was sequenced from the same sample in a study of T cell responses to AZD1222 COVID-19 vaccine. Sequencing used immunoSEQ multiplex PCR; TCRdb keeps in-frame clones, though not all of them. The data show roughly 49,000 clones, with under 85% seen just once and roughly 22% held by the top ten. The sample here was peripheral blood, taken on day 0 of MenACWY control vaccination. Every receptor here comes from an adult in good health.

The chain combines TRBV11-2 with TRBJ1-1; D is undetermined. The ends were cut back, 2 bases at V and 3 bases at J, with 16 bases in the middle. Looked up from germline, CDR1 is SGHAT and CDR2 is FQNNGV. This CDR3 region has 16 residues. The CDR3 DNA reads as TGTGCCAGCAGCTTAAGCGGTAGCAGAAGGGACACTGAAGCTTTCTTT. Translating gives CASSLSGSRRDTEAFF.

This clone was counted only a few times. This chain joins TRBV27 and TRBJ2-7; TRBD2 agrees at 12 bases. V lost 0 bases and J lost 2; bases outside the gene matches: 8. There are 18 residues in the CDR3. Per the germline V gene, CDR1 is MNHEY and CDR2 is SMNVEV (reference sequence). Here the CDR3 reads CASSLSAPTSGRTYEQYF. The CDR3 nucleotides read TGTGCCAGCAGTTTATCGGCACCGACTAGCGGGAGAACCTACGAGCAGTACTTC.

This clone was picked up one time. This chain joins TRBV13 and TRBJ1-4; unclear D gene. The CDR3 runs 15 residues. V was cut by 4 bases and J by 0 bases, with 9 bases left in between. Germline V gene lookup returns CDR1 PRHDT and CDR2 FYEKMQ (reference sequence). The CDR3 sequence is CASSSGLATNEKLFF. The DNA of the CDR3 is TGTGCCAGCAGCTCTGGACTAGCAACTAATGAAAAACTGTTTTTT.

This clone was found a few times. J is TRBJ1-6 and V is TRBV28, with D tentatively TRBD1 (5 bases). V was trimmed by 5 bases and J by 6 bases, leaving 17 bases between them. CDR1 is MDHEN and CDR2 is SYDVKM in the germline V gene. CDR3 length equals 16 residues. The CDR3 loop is CASSGMGGNLNSPLHF. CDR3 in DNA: TGTGCCAGCAGTGGCATGGGGGGGAACCTTAATTCACCCCTCCACTTT. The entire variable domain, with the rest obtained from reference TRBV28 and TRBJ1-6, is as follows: DVKVTQSSRYLVKRTGEKVFLECVQDMDHENMFWYRQDPGLGLRLIYFSYDVKMKEKGDIPEGYSVSREKKERFSLILESASTNQTSMYLCASSGMGGNLNSPLHFGNGTRLTVT.

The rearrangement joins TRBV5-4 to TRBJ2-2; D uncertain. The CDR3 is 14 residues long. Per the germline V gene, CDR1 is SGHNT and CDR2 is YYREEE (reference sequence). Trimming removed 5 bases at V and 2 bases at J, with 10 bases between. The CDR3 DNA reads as TGTGCCAGCAGTATAGACATTAACACCGGGGAGCTGTTTTTT. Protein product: CASSIDINTGELFF.

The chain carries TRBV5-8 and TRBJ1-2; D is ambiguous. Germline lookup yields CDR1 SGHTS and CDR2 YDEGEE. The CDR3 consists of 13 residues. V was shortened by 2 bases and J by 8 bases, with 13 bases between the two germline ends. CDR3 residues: CASSFPALGGYTF. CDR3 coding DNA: TGTGCCAGCAGCTTCCCGGCCCTGGGGGGCTACACCTTC.

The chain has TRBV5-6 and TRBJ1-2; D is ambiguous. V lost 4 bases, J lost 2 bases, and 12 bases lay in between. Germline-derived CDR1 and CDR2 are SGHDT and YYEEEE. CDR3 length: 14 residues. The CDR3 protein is CASSLDGWNYGYTF. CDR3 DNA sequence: TGTGCCAGCAGCCTCGATGGGTGGAACTATGGCTACACCTTC.

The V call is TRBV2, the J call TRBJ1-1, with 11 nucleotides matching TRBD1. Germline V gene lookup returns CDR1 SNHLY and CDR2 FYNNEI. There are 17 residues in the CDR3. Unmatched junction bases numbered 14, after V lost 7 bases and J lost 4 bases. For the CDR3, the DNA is TGTGCCAGCACCGACTGGGGACAGGGGGACAAGGGCACTGAAGCTTTCTTT. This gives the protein CASTDWGQGDKGTEAFF. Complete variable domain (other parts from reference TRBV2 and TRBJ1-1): EPEVTQTPSHQVTQMGQEVILRCVPISNHLYFYWYRQILGQKVEFLVSFYNNEISEKSEIFDDQFSVERPDGSNFTLKIRSTKLEDSAMYFCASTDWGQGDKGTEAFFGQGTRLTVV.

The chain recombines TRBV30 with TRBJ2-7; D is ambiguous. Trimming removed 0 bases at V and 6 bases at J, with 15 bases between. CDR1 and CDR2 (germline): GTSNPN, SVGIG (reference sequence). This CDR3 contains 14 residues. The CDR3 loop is CAWSVPPQVPEQYF. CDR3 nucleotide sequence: TGTGCCTGGAGTGTACCTCCCCAGGTGCCCGAGCAGTACTTC.

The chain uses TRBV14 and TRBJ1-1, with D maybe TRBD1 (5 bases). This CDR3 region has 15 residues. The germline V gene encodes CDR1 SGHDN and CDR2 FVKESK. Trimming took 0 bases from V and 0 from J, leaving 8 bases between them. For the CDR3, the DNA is TGTGCCAGCAGCCAAGAGGGGGGTGTGAACACTGAAGCTTTCTTT. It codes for CASSQEGGVNTEAFF.

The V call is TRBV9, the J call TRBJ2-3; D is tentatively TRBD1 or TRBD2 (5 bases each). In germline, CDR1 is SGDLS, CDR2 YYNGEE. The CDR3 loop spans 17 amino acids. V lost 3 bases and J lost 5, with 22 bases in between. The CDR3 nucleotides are TGTGCCAGCAGCGAGGCCGTGTTGGGTTGGGGGAGAGATACGCAGTATTTT. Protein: CASSEAVLGWGRDTQYF.

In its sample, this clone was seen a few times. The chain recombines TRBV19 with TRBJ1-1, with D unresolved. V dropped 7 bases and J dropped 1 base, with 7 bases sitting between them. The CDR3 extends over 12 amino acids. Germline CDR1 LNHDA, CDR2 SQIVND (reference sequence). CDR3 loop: CASILENTEAFF. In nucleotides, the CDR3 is TGTGCCAGTATTCTAGAGAACACTGAAGCTTTCTTT.

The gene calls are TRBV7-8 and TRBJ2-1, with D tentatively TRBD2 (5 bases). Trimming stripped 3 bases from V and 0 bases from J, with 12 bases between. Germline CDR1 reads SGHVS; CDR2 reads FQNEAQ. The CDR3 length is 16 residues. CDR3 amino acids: CASSFMAGGSYNEQFF. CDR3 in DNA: TGTGCCAGCAGCTTTATGGCGGGCGGCTCCTACAATGAGCAGTTCTTC.

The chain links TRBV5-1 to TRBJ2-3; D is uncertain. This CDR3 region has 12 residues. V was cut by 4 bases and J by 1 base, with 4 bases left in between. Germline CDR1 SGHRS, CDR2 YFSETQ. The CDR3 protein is CASSTGTDTQYF. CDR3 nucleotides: TGCGCCAGCAGCACCGGCACAGATACGCAGTATTTT. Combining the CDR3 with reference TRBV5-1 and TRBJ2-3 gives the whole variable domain KAGVTQTPRYLIKTRGQQVTLSCSPISGHRSVSWYQQTPGQGLQFLFEYFSETQRNKGNFPGRFSGRQFSNSRSEMNVSTLELGDSALYLCASSTGTDTQYFGPGTRLTVL.

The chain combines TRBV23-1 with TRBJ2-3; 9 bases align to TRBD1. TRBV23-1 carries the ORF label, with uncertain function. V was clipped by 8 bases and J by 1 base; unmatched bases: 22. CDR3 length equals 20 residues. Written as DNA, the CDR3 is TGCGCCAGCCCTAGGGGGACAGGGATCCGCTCGTGTTATGGCACAGATACGCAGTATTTT. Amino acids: CASPRGTGIRSCYGTDTQYF.

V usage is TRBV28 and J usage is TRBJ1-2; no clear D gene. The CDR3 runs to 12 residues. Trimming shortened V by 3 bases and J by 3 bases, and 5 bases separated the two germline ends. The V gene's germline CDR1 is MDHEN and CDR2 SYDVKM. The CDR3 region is CASSLSYYGYTF. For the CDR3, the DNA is TGTGCCAGCAGTTTGTCCTACTATGGCTACACCTTC.

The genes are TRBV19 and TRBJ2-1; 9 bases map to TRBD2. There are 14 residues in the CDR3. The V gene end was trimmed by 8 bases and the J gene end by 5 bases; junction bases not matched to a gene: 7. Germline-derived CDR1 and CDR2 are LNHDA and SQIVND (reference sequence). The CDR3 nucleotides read TGTGCCAGTGTCAGCGGGGGGCTGAACAATGAGCAGTTCTTC. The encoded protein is CASVSGGLNNEQFF.

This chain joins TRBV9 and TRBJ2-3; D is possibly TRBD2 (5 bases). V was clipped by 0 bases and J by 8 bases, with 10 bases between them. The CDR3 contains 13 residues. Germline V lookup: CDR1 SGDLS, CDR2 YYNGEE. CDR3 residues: CASSVAGSGTQYF. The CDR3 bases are TGTGCCAGCAGCGTAGCGGGGTCGGGTACGCAGTATTTT.